This entry concerns a single TCR beta chain. Its target is not known. TCRdb recomputed calls from the 5' RACE reads with MiXCR, one row per CDR3 protein. This sample carries fewer than 900,000 distinct CDR3 sequences, roughly 18% of them seen once, and the ten largest clones take around 14%. These data belong to a study of identical twins. Study outcomes and limitations: Insertion counts were lower in abundant cord blood beta clonotypes, a trend that memory repertoires did not show. Low generation probability was overrepresented in out-of-frame alpha sequences shared by twins.

These data were also reused for a study on T cells expressing NK-cell markers. That publication notes: Several experiments employed an anti-gamma-delta TCR antibody to confine sorting to alpha-beta TCR T cells.

This TCR derives from a woman under 30 in good health. The sequenced sample consisted of PBMCs.

For the CDR3, the DNA is TGTGCCAGCAGCTTAGAAGCTATCCCGTTCTTC. Its translation: CASSLEAIPFF. This chain connects TRBV7-2 to TRBJ2-1, with D unclear. This CDR3 region has 11 residues. Trimming removed 1 base from V and 15 bases from J, with 10 bases in between. Germline V gene data show CDR1 as SGHTA and CDR2 as FQGNSA.